This T cell receptor beta chain stems from a study of blood T cell repertoires in COVID-19. About the research overall: Acute and convalescent COVID-19 samples came from the United States, Italy and Spain.

Authors' methods: Amplification of reference gene primers was used by the study to estimate nucleated cell counts. Libraries were prepared by immunoSEQ multiplex PCR; TCRdb keeps only in-frame clonotypes and omits some of them. Clone size and V and J calls were adopted from that table, with D and trimming inferred from the DNA. The sample yields 60,000 to 90,000 clones, 90% seen once. Trimming removed 1 base at V and 0 bases at J, with 7 bases between. Per germline, CDR1 SGHAT and CDR2 FQNNGV. The CDR3 loop spans 14 amino acids. Source material: peripheral blood. The sequence came from a woman of 80 years or more with acute or convalescent COVID-19. The chain carries TRBV11-2 and TRBJ2-7, with TRBD2 as a possible D gene (5 bases). This chain's CDR3 is CASSLGLFSYEQYF. CDR3 DNA sequence: TGTGCCAGCAGCTTAGGACTATTCTCCTACGAGCAGTACTTC.